This TCR beta chain was retrieved from a study of CD8 T cells in ankylosing spondylitis (dated by TCRdb to 2016 to 2017). Regarding the study in general: To find TCR variants linked to disease, the study profiled T cell receptor beta repertoires in ankylosing spondylitis patients and healthy donors. Peripheral blood samples were taken, and synovial fluid was additionally collected from ankylosing spondylitis patients. The whole study cohort included under 140 healthy donors and 25 ankylosing spondylitis patients.

Overall results and qualifications from the work: A TCR beta motif made up of several highly homologous amino acid variants appeared to be characteristic of blood from ankylosing spondylitis patients. In peripheral blood, the disease-linked clones were found at relatively low frequencies and had a CD8+ phenotype. The disease-linked clones were reported as significantly enriched in matched synovial fluid samples from ankylosing spondylitis patients. Some TCR beta motif variants had previously been reported in synovial fluid and blood of reactive arthritis patients, which suggested common disease-initiation mechanisms.

For this clonotype: This clone's antigen is unknown. The record has no base qualities; no much larger clone is one base away.

The trim is 4 bases for V and 13 bases for J, with a gap of 11 bases between the germline ends. From the cysteine up to the phenylalanine, the CDR3 has a length of 12 residues. Only the CDR3 DNA is retained, 36 bases long and in frame from the first base. The germline V gene (reference sequence) gives CDR1 as LGHDT and CDR2 as YNNKEL. Sequencing was performed on an Illumina HiSeq 2500. TCR beta libraries were prepared by quantitative 5'-RACE with molecular barcodes. Turning to the authors' computational methods: A new computational method based on a probabilistic model of VDJ rearrangement was used to identify disease-linked TCR variants. TCRdb redid the processing of the public reads, applying fastp at Q25 and MiXCR, and retained in-frame beta chains. Entries that share a CDR3 protein sequence are merged under the most common genes and DNA. TCRdb's processing, not the study's, gives the V and J calls here. In this sample the table shows around 340,000 distinct CDR3 sequences, about 14% of which occur a single time. About 1.1% of the sample belongs to the ten largest clones.

The specimen sequenced was blood, either unsorted or a sorted T cell fraction (not recorded which). The TCR comes from a male donor with ankylosing spondylitis or in good health (not recorded which). This chain is built from TRBV3-1 and TRBJ2-6, with no confident D gene call. CDR3 sequence: CASSPSPAVLTF. The bases are TGTGCCAGCAGCCCATCCCCCGCAGTCCTGACTTTC.